This T cell receptor beta chain appears in the sequencing data of a study of spatial heterogeneity in lung cancer. Study-wide context: Available follow-up PBMC samples, collected a median of approximately two years post-resection, were sequenced.

This clonotype was counted a few times. Antigen: not known. This CDR3 is 11 amino acids long. The junction had 7 bases not matched to a gene; V was cut back by 7 bases and J by 11 bases. Study results and caveats: Detection of ubiquitous tumor TCRs in blood was higher at resection than follow-up.

Time point in this sample: blood at routine non-recurrence follow-up after resection. No cell sorting; template was whole RNA from tumor, lung tissue or PBMC. A distinct unique molecular identifier was carried by each TCR cDNA molecule. TCRdb recomputed calls from the 5' RACE reads with MiXCR, one row per CDR3 protein. The sample consists of some 120,000 distinct CDR3 sequences, 12% of them appearing once. The chain has TRBV12-3 or TRBV12-4 and TRBJ1-1; TRBD1 matches 7 bases. This receptor was obtained from a male donor with early-stage non-small cell lung cancer. The source was PBMCs, collected at follow-up. CDR3 sequence (DNA): TGTGCCAGCACTCAAAAGGGGGCCGCTTTCTTT. Translating gives CASTQKGAAFF.